This T cell receptor (beta chain) came from a study of shared clonotypes between healthy human individuals. The method was immunoSEQ multiplex PCR; TCRdb's version includes in-frame clones alone and lacks a portion of them. Here the sample spans about 2.3 million clones, roughly 93% being singletons. The V segment lost 5 bases and the J segment 5 bases; nucleotides outside the gene matches: 6. The CDR3 has 14 amino acids. Germline V gene lookup returns CDR1 SNHLY and CDR2 FYNNEI. Material for sequencing was naive CD4+ T cells from PBMCs. Subset defined: CD45RA+ positively selected. This receptor was identified in a man between 18 and 35 years old in good health. Some clones in this sample may be carry-over from other donors' samples. The genes are TRBV2 and TRBJ1-5; TRBD1 agrees at 7 bases. As DNA, the CDR3 is TGTGCCAGCAGTCCTAGACAGGGATATCAGCCCCAGCATTTT. It is translated as CASSPRQGYQPQHF.